This T cell receptor delta chain was obtained from a study of gamma-delta chains in newborns, infants, children. At the level of the study: Polyclonal expansion of innate γδ T cells after birth follows microbial exposure.

This clone was counted a few times. A much bigger clone sits one base away, suggesting this may be a read error. TCRdb reprocessed the reads through CATT. Here the sample spans more than 8,000 delta-chain clones, roughly 3.5% being singletons. The germline V gene has CDR1 GEAIGNYY and CDR2 EKD. The CDR3 contains 19 residues. The sample was blood. This chain connects TRDV2 to TRDJ3; 9 positions match TRDD3. The TCR originated in a child who was a newborn, infant or young child, either healthy, febrile or measles-vaccinated (not recorded which). The CDR3 is CACDPTGGPSSRDTRQMFF. The DNA of the CDR3 is TGTGCCTGTGATCCTACTGGGGGACCAAGCTCCAGGGACACCCGACAGATGTTTTTC.